This T cell receptor (beta chain) came from a study of blood T cell repertoires in COVID-19. On the study more broadly: Acute-phase and convalescent COVID-19 samples originated in the United States, Italy and Spain. T cells, B-cell-depleted T cells, or PBMCs supplied cDNA or gDNA.

Per the study methods: For nucleated cells, counts were estimated from reference gene primer amplification. Assay used: immunoSEQ multiplex PCR; TCRdb lists only in-frame clones, some missing. Clone size and the V and J calls come from that table; the DNA yielded D and trimming. The table has approximately 5,900 clones, under 95% seen once. The sample holds a few counts of this clone. This CDR3 contains 15 residues. In germline, CDR1 is GTSNPN, CDR2 SVGIG (reference sequence). The ends were cut back, 3 bases at V and 5 bases at J, with 16 bases in the middle. The sequence came from a human donor in a cohort sampled during active COVID-19. Sequencing was done on a sample of peripheral blood. The rearrangement uses TRBV30 and TRBJ2-2, with D maybe TRBD2 (7 bases). The CDR3 loop reads CAWREGGLDTGELFF. The CDR3 DNA follows: TGTGCCTGGAGAGAGGGGGGGTTAGATACCGGGGAGCTGTTTTTT.